This T cell receptor (beta chain) was sequenced for a study of identifying expanded T cells in peripheral blood. Findings of the study overall: Clone count variance between approximately two-week samples rose with total template count.

Clones were read by immunoSEQ multiplex PCR, and TCRdb kept only the in-frame ones, dropping some. The sample yields approximately 100,000 clones, around 88% seen once. The CDR3 spans 17 residues. Unmatched junction bases numbered 6, after V lost 4 bases and J lost 0 bases. In germline, CDR1 is LGHNA, CDR2 YSLEER. During the collection period, no donor immune events like infections were recorded. Concerning this clone: Its antigen is not identified.

The gene calls are TRBV4-3 and TRBJ2-3, with 11 bases identical to TRBD2. The sequencing input was blood. This TCR derives from a person between 18 and 75 years old in good health. The CDR3 loop is CASSPGLAGGSTDTQYF. The CDR3 DNA sequence: TGCGCCAGCAGCCCAGGGTTAGCGGGGGGGAGCACAGATACGCAGTATTTT.